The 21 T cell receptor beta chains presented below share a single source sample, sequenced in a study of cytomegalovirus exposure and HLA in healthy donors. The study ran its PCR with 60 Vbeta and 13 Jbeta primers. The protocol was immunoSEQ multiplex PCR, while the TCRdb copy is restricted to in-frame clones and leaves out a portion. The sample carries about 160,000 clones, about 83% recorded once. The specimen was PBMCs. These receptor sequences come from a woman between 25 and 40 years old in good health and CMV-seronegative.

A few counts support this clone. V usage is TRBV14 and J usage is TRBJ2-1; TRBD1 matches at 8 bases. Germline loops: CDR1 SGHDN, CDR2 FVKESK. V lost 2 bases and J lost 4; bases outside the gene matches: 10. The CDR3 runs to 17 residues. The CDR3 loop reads CASSQRRGQAEYNEQFF. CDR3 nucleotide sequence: TGTGCCAGCAGCCAAAGAAGGGGACAGGCAGAATACAATGAGCAGTTCTTC.

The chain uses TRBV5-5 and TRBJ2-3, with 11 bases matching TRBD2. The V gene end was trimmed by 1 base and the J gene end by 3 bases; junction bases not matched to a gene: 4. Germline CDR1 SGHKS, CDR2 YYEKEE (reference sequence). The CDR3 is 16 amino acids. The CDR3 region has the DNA TGTGCCAGCAGCTTGCAGGCTAGCGGGGGGACAGATACGCAGTATTTT. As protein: CASSLQASGGTDTQYF. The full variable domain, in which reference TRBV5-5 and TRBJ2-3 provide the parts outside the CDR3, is DAGVTQSPTHLIKTRGQQVTLRCSPISGHKSVSWYQQVLGQGPQFIFQYYEKEERGRGNFPDRFSARQFPNYSSELNVNALLLGDSALYLCASSLQASGGTDTQYFGPGTRLTVL.

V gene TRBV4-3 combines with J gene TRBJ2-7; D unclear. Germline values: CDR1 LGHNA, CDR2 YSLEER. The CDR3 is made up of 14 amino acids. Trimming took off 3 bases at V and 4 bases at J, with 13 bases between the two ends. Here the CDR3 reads CASSQAQDHYEQYF. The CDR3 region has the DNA TGCGCCAGCAGCCAGGCGCAGGATCATTACGAGCAGTACTTC.

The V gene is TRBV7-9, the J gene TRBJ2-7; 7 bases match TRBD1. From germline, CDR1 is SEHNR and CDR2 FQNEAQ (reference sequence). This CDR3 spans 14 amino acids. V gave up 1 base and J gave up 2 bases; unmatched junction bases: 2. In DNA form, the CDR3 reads TGTGCCAGCAGCTTAGGGGGACAGACCTACGAGCAGTACTTC. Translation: CASSLGGQTYEQYF.

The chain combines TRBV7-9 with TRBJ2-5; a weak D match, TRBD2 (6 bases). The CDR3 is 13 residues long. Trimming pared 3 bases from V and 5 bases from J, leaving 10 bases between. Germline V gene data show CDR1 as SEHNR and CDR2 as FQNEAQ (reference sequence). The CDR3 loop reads CASSLAGSETQYF. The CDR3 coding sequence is TGTGCCAGCAGCTTGGCGGGGTCGGAGACCCAGTACTTC.

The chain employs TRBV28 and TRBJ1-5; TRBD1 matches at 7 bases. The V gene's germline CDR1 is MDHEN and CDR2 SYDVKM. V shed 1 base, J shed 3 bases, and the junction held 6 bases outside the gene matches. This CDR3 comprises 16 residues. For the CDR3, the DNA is TGTGCCAGCAGTTTATTGGCGACAGGGAACAATCAGCCCCAGCATTTT. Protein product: CASSLLATGNNQPQHF.

This CDR3 reads CASQSFVGAKNIQYF. The CDR3 nucleotides are TGTGCCAGCCAGTCGTTCGTTGGAGCCAAAAACATTCAGTACTTC. The V gene is TRBV2, the J gene TRBJ2-4; D call uncertain. The germline V gene has CDR1 SNHLY and CDR2 FYNNEI. CDR3 length: 15 amino acids. Trimming shortened V by 8 bases and J by 0 bases, and 14 bases separated the two germline ends.

The CDR3 DNA follows: TGTGCCTGCAGTCGGCAGCTACGGGACGAGCAGTACTTC. Its translation: CACSRQLRDEQYF. The rearrangement joins TRBV30 to TRBJ2-7, with no clear D. V was trimmed by 6 bases and J by 5 bases, leaving 17 bases between them. Per the germline V gene, CDR1 is GTSNPN and CDR2 is SVGIG (reference sequence). The CDR3 runs 13 residues.

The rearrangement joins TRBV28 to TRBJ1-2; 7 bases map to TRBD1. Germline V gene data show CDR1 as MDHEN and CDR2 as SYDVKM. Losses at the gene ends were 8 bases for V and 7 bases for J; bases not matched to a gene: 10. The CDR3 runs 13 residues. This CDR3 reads CASGTGAPFGYTF. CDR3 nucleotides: TGTGCCAGCGGAACAGGGGCCCCCTTTGGCTACACCTTC.

CDR3 coding DNA: TGTGCCAGCAGCTTGATAGGAGGGGCGGGGGCAGGAGAGACCCAGTACTTC. The encoded protein is CASSLIGGAGAGETQYF. V is TRBV5-4 and J is TRBJ2-5; tentatively, D is TRBD2 (7 bases). Germline CDR1 reads SGHNT; CDR2 reads YYREEE (reference sequence). Trimming stripped 1 base from V and 4 bases from J, with 20 bases between. This CDR3 contains 17 residues.

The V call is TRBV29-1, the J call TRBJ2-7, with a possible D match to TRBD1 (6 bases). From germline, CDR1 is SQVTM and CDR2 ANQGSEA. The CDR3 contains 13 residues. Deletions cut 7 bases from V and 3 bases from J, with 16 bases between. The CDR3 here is CSAQVRGYYEQYV. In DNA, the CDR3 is TGCAGCGCCCAGGTTAGGGGGTACTACGAGCAGTACGTC.

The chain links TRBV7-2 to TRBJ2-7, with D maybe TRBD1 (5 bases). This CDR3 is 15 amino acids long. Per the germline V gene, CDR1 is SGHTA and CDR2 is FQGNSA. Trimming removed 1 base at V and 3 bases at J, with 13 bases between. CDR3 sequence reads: CASSLGAAGIYEQYF. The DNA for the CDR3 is TGTGCCAGCAGCTTAGGCGCGGCAGGGATCTACGAGCAGTACTTC.

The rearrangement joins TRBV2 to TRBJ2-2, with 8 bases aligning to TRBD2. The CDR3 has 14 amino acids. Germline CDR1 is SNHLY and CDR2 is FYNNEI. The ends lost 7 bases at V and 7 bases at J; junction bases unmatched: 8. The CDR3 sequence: CASTTGLEVGELFF. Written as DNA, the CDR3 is TGTGCCAGCACCACGGGACTAGAGGTCGGGGAGCTGTTTTTT.

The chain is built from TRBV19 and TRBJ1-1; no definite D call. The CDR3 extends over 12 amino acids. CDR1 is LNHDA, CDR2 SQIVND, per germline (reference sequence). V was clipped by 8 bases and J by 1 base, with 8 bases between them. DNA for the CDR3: TGTGCCAGTGAACGGAGGAACACTGAAGCTTTCTTT. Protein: CASERRNTEAFF.

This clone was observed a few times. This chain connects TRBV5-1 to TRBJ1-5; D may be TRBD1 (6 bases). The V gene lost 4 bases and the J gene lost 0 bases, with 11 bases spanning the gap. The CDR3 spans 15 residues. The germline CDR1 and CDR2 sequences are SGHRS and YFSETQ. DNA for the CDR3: TGCGCCAGCAGCCCCGGACAGAATAGCAATCAGCCCCAGCATTTT. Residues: CASSPGQNSNQPQHF.

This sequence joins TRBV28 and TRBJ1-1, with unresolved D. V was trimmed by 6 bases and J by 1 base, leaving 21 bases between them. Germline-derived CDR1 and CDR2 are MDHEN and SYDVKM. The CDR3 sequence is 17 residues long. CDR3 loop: CASSYEPPRRGNTEAFF. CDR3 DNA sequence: TGTGCCAGCAGCTACGAACCACCGCGGCGGGGGAACACTGAAGCTTTCTTT.

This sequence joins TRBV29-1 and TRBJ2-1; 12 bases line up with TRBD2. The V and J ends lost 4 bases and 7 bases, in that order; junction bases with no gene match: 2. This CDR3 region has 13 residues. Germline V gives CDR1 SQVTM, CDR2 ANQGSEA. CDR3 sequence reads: CSVAGLAGNEQFF. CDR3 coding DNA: TGCAGCGTTGCAGGACTAGCGGGGAATGAGCAGTTCTTC.

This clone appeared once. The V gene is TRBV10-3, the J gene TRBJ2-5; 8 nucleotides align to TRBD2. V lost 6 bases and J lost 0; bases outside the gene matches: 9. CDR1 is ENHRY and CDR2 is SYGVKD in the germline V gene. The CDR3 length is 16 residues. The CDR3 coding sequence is TGTGCCATCAGCGGGACTAGTTCCCGAAACCAAGAGACCCAGTACTTC. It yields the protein CAISGTSSRNQETQYF.

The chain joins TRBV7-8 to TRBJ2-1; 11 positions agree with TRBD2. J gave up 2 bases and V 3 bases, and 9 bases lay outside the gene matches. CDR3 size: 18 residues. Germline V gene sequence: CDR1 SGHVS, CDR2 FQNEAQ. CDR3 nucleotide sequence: TGTGCCAGCAGCTTGAGGGCTCTAGCGGGGGGCCCCTACAATGAGCAGTTCTTC. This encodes CASSLRALAGGPYNEQFF.

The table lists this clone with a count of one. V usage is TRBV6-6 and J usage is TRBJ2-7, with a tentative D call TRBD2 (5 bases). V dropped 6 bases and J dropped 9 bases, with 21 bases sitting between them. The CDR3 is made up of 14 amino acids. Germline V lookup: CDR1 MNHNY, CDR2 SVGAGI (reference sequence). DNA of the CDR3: TGTGCCAGCAGGCCAACGACGTCCGGAAGCGGGCAGTACTTC. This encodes CASRPTTSGSGQYF.

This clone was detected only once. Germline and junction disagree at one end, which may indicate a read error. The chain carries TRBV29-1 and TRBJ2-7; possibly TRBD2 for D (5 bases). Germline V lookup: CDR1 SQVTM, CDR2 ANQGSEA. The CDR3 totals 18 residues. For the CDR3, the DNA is TGCAGCGTTGAACCTCTCCGGGGTGGGGAGATTAGCTCCTACGAGCAGCACTTC. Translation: CSVEPLRGGEISSYEQHF.